Each of the 23 T cell receptor beta chains below was sequenced from the same sample in a study of control samples from healthy donors and cancer patients. This table comes from immunoSEQ multiplex PCR, and its TCRdb copy is limited to in-frame clones, with some not included. The table lists over 100,000 clones, approximately 90% of them singletons. Sample: blood. Source of these receptors: a human donor in good health. The donor label of this sample is uncertain.

This clone was counted once. The CDR3 DNA is TGTGCCAGCAGCCACCCGGGACAGGGAACTGAAGCTTTCTTT. Translation gives CASSHPGQGTEAFF. This rearrangement joins TRBV4-2 to TRBJ1-1; 9 bases fit TRBD1. CDR3 size: 14 residues. Looked up from germline, CDR1 is LGHNA and CDR2 is YNFKEQ. J lost 5 bases, V lost 3 bases, and 4 bases had no gene match.

The rearrangement uses TRBV7-6 and TRBJ2-3, with TRBD2 matching over 11 bases. Germline CDR1 reads SGHVS; CDR2 reads FNYEAQ. The CDR3 is 14 residues long. The ends lost 9 bases at V and 5 bases at J; junction bases unmatched: 7. The chain's CDR3 is CASSGGAVGDTQYF. The CDR3, as DNA: TGTGCCAGTAGCGGGGGGGCCGTAGGAGATACGCAGTATTTT.

The chain couples TRBV11-2 to TRBJ2-5; 7 positions match TRBD1. V was clipped by 5 bases and J by 5 bases; unmatched bases: 11. CDR3 length: 15 amino acids. The germline V gene has CDR1 SGHAT and CDR2 FQNNGV. CDR3 protein: CASSPLPTGQETQYF. CDR3 DNA sequence: TGTGCCAGCAGCCCGCTCCCGACAGGGCAGGAGACCCAGTACTTC.

J is TRBJ1-2 and V is TRBV28; a weak D match, TRBD1 (5 bases). V was shortened by 3 bases and J by 8 bases, with 10 bases between the two germline ends. The CDR3 runs to 12 residues. The germline V gene encodes CDR1 MDHEN and CDR2 SYDVKM. CDR3 nucleotides: TGTGCCAGCAGTTTCACCGGGGCAGGCTACACCTTC. It specifies CASSFTGAGYTF.

The chain links TRBV29-1 to TRBJ1-4; the D gene is possibly TRBD1 (5 bases). This CDR3 is built from 13 residues. Trimming took 5 bases from V and 7 from J, leaving 14 bases between them. Germline loops: CDR1 SQVTM, CDR2 ANQGSEA. The CDR3 DNA reads as TGCAGCGTTTCGAGGGGAGGGGTTGAAAAACTGTTTTTT. It specifies CSVSRGGVEKLFF.

V is TRBV19 and J is TRBJ2-1, with 8 nucleotides matching TRBD2. The CDR3 spans 18 residues. Trimming took 7 bases from V and 4 from J; bases not matched to a gene: 18. Germline V gene data show CDR1 as LNHDA and CDR2 as SQIVND (reference sequence). CDR3 in amino acids: CASKTGTSSLSGYNEQFF. The DNA of the CDR3 is TGTGCCAGTAAGACCGGGACTAGTTCCCTATCAGGGTACAATGAGCAGTTCTTC.

V gene TRBV7-6 combines with J gene TRBJ1-1; D uncertain. The CDR3 totals 14 residues. The ends were cut back, 5 bases at V and 7 bases at J, with 17 bases in the middle. In germline, CDR1 is SGHVS, CDR2 FNYEAQ. CDR3 residues: CASSKETPGGEAFF. The CDR3 nucleotides are TGTGCCAGCAGCAAGGAGACACCCGGAGGTGAAGCTTTCTTT. Using reference TRBV7-6 and TRBJ1-1 for the parts outside the CDR3, the full variable domain is GAGVSQSPRYKVTKRGQDVALRCDPISGHVSLYWYRQALGQGPEFLTYFNYEAQQDKSGLPNDRFSAERPEGSISTLTIQRTEQRDSAMYRCASSKETPGGEAFFGQGTRLTVV.

The chain has TRBV4-1 and TRBJ2-7; tentative D call: TRBD1 (5 bases). This CDR3 has 14 amino acids. Germline loops: CDR1 MGHRA, CDR2 YSYEKL. V lost 6 bases, J lost 3 bases, and 15 bases lay in between. The CDR3 here is CASSHTQGFYEQYF. The CDR3 DNA is TGCGCCAGCAGTCACACCCAGGGTTTCTACGAGCAGTACTTC.

The CDR3: CASSFSAGGGALDTQYF. DNA of the CDR3: TGCGCCAGCAGCTTTTCCGCTGGCGGGGGGGCCTTAGATACGCAGTATTTT. The chain joins TRBV5-1 to TRBJ2-3, with 9 positions matching TRBD2. The germline V gene encodes CDR1 SGHRS and CDR2 YFSETQ. V was clipped by 2 bases and J by 5 bases; unmatched bases: 12. The CDR3 extends over 17 amino acids.

CDR3 DNA: TGTGCCAGCAGTTTAAGGGGCACCTACGAGCAGTACTTC. Translating gives CASSLRGTYEQYF. This sequence joins TRBV12-3 or TRBV12-4 and TRBJ2-7; weak D call: TRBD1 (5 bases). The CDR3 consists of 13 residues. Trimming left V 2 bases short and J 2 bases short, with 7 bases between.

This chain joins TRBV5-8 and TRBJ2-5; 9 nucleotides match TRBD2. The CDR3 runs 17 residues. Germline assignment: CDR1 SGHTS and CDR2 YDEGEE. Trimming took 0 bases from V and 1 from J; bases not matched to a gene: 7. The CDR3 is CASSLGSSAGGQETQYF. DNA of the CDR3: TGTGCCAGCAGCTTGGGATCGTCAGCGGGGGGCCAAGAGACCCAGTACTTC.

The gene calls are TRBV19 and TRBJ2-1; D gene ambiguous. From germline, CDR1 is LNHDA and CDR2 SQIVND (reference sequence). This CDR3 is built from 13 residues. CDR3 bases: TGTGCAACTACCCCCTCCTCCTGGAATGAGCAGTTCTTC. It specifies CATTPSSWNEQFF. Drawing the rest from reference TRBV19 and TRBJ2-1, the complete variable domain is DGGITQSPKYLFRKEGQNVTLSCEQNLNHDAMYWYRQDPGQGLRLIYYSQIVNDFQKGDIAEGYSVSREKKESFPLTVTSAQKNPTAFYLCATTPSSWNEQFFGPGTRLTVL.

This chain uses TRBV19 with TRBJ1-1; the D gene is possibly TRBD1 (5 bases). The V end was cut by 6 bases, the J end by 0 bases, with 11 bases between. There are 14 residues in the CDR3. Germline CDR1 reads LNHDA; CDR2 reads SQIVND (reference sequence). The CDR3 DNA is TGTGCCAGTAGGACAGACACGATGAACACTGAAGCTTTCTTT. It encodes CASRTDTMNTEAFF.

The chain couples TRBV11-2 to TRBJ2-7, with D uncertain. The CDR3 contains 13 residues. CDR1 and CDR2 from the germline V gene are SGHAT and FQNNGV. V was pared by 0 bases and J by 4 bases, with 7 bases between. The CDR3 DNA is TGTGCCAGCAGCTTAGATCGCCTTTACGAGCAGTACTTC. It codes for CASSLDRLYEQYF.

The rearrangement joins TRBV4-1 to TRBJ1-1; 9 nucleotides align to TRBD1. This CDR3 is 15 amino acids long. V was pared by 4 bases and J by 3 bases, with 6 bases of the junction left unmatched. Germline V lookup: CDR1 MGHRA, CDR2 YSYEKL. The CDR3 bases are TGCGCCAGCAGCCCACCGGACAGGGGCGACACTGAAGCTTTCTTT. Translated: CASSPPDRGDTEAFF.

This CDR3 is CASRQGGMTYNEQFF. In nucleotides, the CDR3 is TGCGCCAGCCGACAAGGGGGAATGACCTACAATGAGCAGTTCTTC. This sequence joins TRBV5-1 and TRBJ2-1; perhaps TRBD1 as D (6 bases). The CDR3 sequence is 15 residues long. Germline V gene sequence: CDR1 SGHRS, CDR2 YFSETQ. Trimming removed 7 bases from V and 2 bases from J, with 16 bases in between.

This chain connects TRBV5-4 to TRBJ2-5; TRBD2 aligns across 8 bases. CDR1 is SGHNT and CDR2 is YYREEE in the germline V gene (reference sequence). This CDR3 has 15 amino acids. J was trimmed by 5 bases and V by 4 bases; bases with no gene match: 10. The CDR3: CASSDRGGAGETQYF. The CDR3 DNA reads TGTGCCAGCAGCGATCGGGGGGGCGCGGGGGAGACCCAGTACTTC.

V and J are TRBV24-1 and TRBJ1-2, with 7 positions matching TRBD1. V was clipped by 3 bases and J by 7 bases; unmatched bases: 4. The germline V gene has CDR1 KGHDR and CDR2 SFDVKD. This CDR3 is built from 13 residues. The CDR3 nucleotides are TGTGCCACCAGTGATCCCTCAGGGGGTGGCTACACCTTC. This codes for CATSDPSGGGYTF.

V usage is TRBV24-1 and J usage is TRBJ1-1, with D possibly being TRBD1 (6 bases). The CDR3 sequence is 13 residues long. The germline gives CDR1 KGHDR, CDR2 SFDVKD. Trimming left V 6 bases short and J 3 bases short, with 10 bases between. The CDR3 DNA sequence: TGTGCCACCAGTCGGGGGCAGGACACTGAAGCTTTCTTT. Protein product: CATSRGQDTEAFF.

Ten or more counts support this clone. The rearrangement uses TRBV27 and TRBJ1-5; weak D call: TRBD1 (6 bases). V was shortened by 3 bases and J by 7 bases, with 16 bases between the two germline ends. CDR1 is MNHEY and CDR2 is SMNVEV in the germline V gene (reference sequence). The CDR3 covers 15 residues. In DNA, the CDR3 is TGTGCCAGCAGTTTCTCAGGGGTAGGTAGGCAGCCCCAGCATTTT. It encodes CASSFSGVGRQPQHF.

CDR3 loop: CASSLGTGAKNIQYF. Written as DNA, the CDR3 is TGTGCCAGCAGTTTAGGGACAGGAGCCAAAAACATTCAGTACTTC. This chain uses TRBV28 with TRBJ2-4, with TRBD1 matching 8 bases. CDR1 is MDHEN, CDR2 SYDVKM, per germline. This CDR3 contains 15 residues. J lost 0 bases, V lost 2 bases, and 0 bases had no gene match.

The chain is built from TRBV5-5 and TRBJ2-7; D perhaps matches TRBD2 (6 bases). The CDR3 has 14 residues. Trimming cost V 4 bases and J 0 bases, with 11 bases left between them. Looked up from germline, CDR1 is SGHKS and CDR2 is YYEKEE (reference sequence). This CDR3 is CASSPRGDSYEQYF. The CDR3 DNA reads as TGTGCCAGCAGCCCCCGCGGGGACTCCTACGAGCAGTACTTC.

CDR3: CASSGTRQETQYF. CDR3 sequence (DNA): TGTGCCAGCTCCGGGACTAGACAAGAGACCCAGTACTTC. This chain joins TRBV18 and TRBJ2-5, with TRBD2 matching over 8 bases. J gave up 2 bases and V 6 bases, and 2 bases lay outside the gene matches. CDR1 is KGHSH and CDR2 is LQKENI in the germline V gene. The CDR3 covers 13 residues.